Below, 19 T cell receptor beta chains from the same sample are listed, as sequenced in a study of blood T cell repertoires in COVID-19. Some clones are missing from TCRdb's copy, which holds only in-frame ones; the method was immunoSEQ multiplex PCR. The table has 360,000 or so clones, more than 70% seen once. The sample consisted of PBMCs or T cells enriched from blood (not recorded which). These receptors all stem from a woman aged 25-40 years who had been exposed to COVID-19.

V usage is TRBV27 and J usage is TRBJ2-2, with 14 bases matching TRBD2. The V and J ends lost 6 bases and 5 bases, in that order; junction bases with no gene match: 17. Germline V gene lookup returns CDR1 MNHEY and CDR2 SMNVEV (reference sequence). The CDR3 has 20 residues. The CDR3 region is CASRKARGLAGDVWTGELFF. The CDR3 DNA sequence: TGTGCCAGCAGAAAAGCCCGGGGACTAGCGGGAGATGTATGGACCGGGGAGCTGTTTTTT.

J is TRBJ2-6 and V is TRBV19; D gene uncertain. Germline V gives CDR1 LNHDA, CDR2 SQIVND (reference sequence). V lost 0 bases and J lost 0, with 9 bases in between. The CDR3 has 17 residues. CDR3 region: CASSIDLLISGANVLTF. DNA for the CDR3: TGTGCCAGTAGTATAGACCTACTGATCTCTGGGGCCAACGTCCTGACTTTC.

The gene calls are TRBV9 and TRBJ2-1; D is possibly TRBD1 (7 bases). The germline V gene has CDR1 SGDLS and CDR2 YYNGEE. Trimming took 0 bases from V and 6 from J, leaving 13 bases between them. The CDR3 totals 15 residues. CDR3 sequence: CASSVVQGEVNEQFF. The DNA of the CDR3 is TGTGCCAGCAGCGTAGTCCAGGGGGAGGTCAATGAGCAGTTCTTC.

This clone showed up just a few times. The chain recombines TRBV30 with TRBJ1-2; 9 nucleotides match TRBD1. V lost 3 bases to trimming and J lost 5 bases; unmatched junction nucleotides: 19. CDR3 length: 18 amino acids. CDR1 is GTSNPN and CDR2 is SVGIG in the germline V gene (reference sequence). The CDR3 DNA is TGTGCCTGGAGGGGGGACCACCGAGACAGGGGGACGAGGTATGGCTACACCTTC. Residues: CAWRGDHRDRGTRYGYTF. Together with reference TRBV30 and TRBJ1-2, the CDR3 gives the full variable domain: SQTIHQWPATLVQPVGSPLSLECTVEGTSNPNLYWYRQAAGRGLQLLFYSVGIGQISSEVPQNLSASRPQDRQFILSSKKLLLSDSGFYLCAWRGDHRDRGTRYGYTFGSGTRLTVV.

The chain recombines TRBV12-3 or TRBV12-4 with TRBJ2-1; no reliable D call. With 2 bases removed from V and 5 bases from J, the gap between germline ends came to 4 bases. CDR3 length: 12 amino acids. The CDR3 nucleotides read TGTGCCAGCAGTTTATCCGACAATGAGCAGTTCTTC. As protein: CASSLSDNEQFF.

The chain employs TRBV19 and TRBJ1-1, with 8 bases matching TRBD1. V dropped 3 bases and J dropped 1; count of bases not matched to a gene: 13. Germline V gene sequence: CDR1 LNHDA, CDR2 SQIVND (reference sequence). This CDR3 has 18 amino acids. The CDR3 DNA sequence: TGTGCCAGTAGTATCCTGGACCCCCAGGGGGCAGCGAACACTGAAGCTTTCTTT. Protein sequence: CASSILDPQGAANTEAFF.

The chain carries TRBV5-1 and TRBJ2-1; 9 bases map to TRBD1. The V segment lost 4 bases and the J segment 2 bases; nucleotides outside the gene matches: 10. CDR1 is SGHRS and CDR2 is YFSETQ in the germline V gene. This CDR3 is 17 amino acids long. The CDR3 sequence is CASSGTNRDRAYNEQFF. DNA of the CDR3: TGCGCCAGCAGCGGAACAAACCGGGACAGGGCCTACAATGAGCAGTTCTTC.

The chain is built from TRBV6-5 and TRBJ1-3; 8 bases match TRBD1. CDR1 MNHEY and CDR2 SVGAGI come from the germline V gene. The V and J ends lost 7 bases and 6 bases, in that order; junction bases with no gene match: 5. The CDR3 has 13 residues. The CDR3 nucleotides read TGTGCCAGCACGTGGCAGGGGGCAAACACCATATATTTT. This translates into CASTWQGANTIYF.

J is TRBJ2-7 and V is TRBV12-3 or TRBV12-4, with 10 bases identical to TRBD2. CDR3 length: 12 residues. V dropped 8 bases and J dropped 3; count of bases not matched to a gene: 1. The CDR3 DNA reads TGTGCCAGCGGACTAGCGGACTACGAGCAGTACTTC. It specifies CASGLADYEQYF.

This rearrangement joins TRBV7-3 to TRBJ1-1; 9 bases line up with TRBD1. Germline V CDR1 and CDR2: SGHTA, FQGTGA. The CDR3 loop spans 13 amino acids. V gave up 6 bases and J gave up 1 base; unmatched junction bases: 0. CDR3 DNA: TGTGCCAGCAGGGGACAGGGGAACACTGAAGCTTTCTTT. Translating it yields CASRGQGNTEAFF.

The chain carries TRBV11-3 and TRBJ2-5, with 9 positions matching TRBD1. Losses at the gene ends were 6 bases for V and 3 bases for J; bases not matched to a gene: 8. This CDR3 contains 15 residues. Germline V lookup: CDR1 SGHNT, CDR2 YENEEA. The CDR3 DNA sequence: TGTGCCAGCAGTCCAACGGGACAGGGAGAAGAGACCCAGTACTTC. This translates into CASSPTGQGEETQYF.

The chain carries TRBV18 and TRBJ2-1; D unresolved. Trimming removed 0 bases from V and 0 bases from J, with 6 bases in between. The CDR3 extends over 15 amino acids. Germline CDR1 reads KGHSH; CDR2 reads LQKENI. The CDR3 DNA sequence: TGTGCCAGCTCACCACCGTCCCGCTCCTACAATGAGCAGTTCTTC. It specifies CASSPPSRSYNEQFF. Combining the CDR3 with reference TRBV18 and TRBJ2-1 gives the whole variable domain NAGVMQNPRHLVRRRGQEARLRCSPMKGHSHVYWYRQLPEEGLKFMVYLQKENIIDESGMPKERFSAEFPKEGPSILRIQQVVRGDSAAYFCASSPPSRSYNEQFFGPGTRLTVL.

The chain couples TRBV5-1 to TRBJ2-7; 8 nucleotides align to TRBD2. The CDR3 length is 14 residues. Germline CDR1 is SGHRS and CDR2 is YFSETQ. V was pared by 0 bases and J by 6 bases, with 5 bases of the junction left unmatched. CDR3 amino acids: CASSLVGLASEQYF. CDR3 in DNA: TGCGCCAGCAGCTTGGTCGGACTAGCAAGCGAGCAGTACTTC.

The V call is TRBV2, the J call TRBJ1-2; D is perhaps TRBD1 (6 bases). The germline V gene has CDR1 SNHLY and CDR2 FYNNEI. CDR3 length: 12 amino acids. V lost 9 bases to trimming and J lost 2 bases, with 10 bases between them. CDR3 in amino acids: CARRQENYGYTF. For the CDR3, the DNA is TGTGCCAGAAGACAGGAGAACTATGGCTACACCTTC.

The genes are TRBV7-2 and TRBJ2-1; 8 bases map to TRBD2. CDR3 size: 18 residues. V gave up 1 base and J gave up 6 bases; unmatched junction bases: 14. CDR1 and CDR2 from the germline V gene are SGHTA and FQGNSA. DNA for the CDR3: TGTGCCAGCAGCTTAGAGGGATTAGGCGGGAGGAGTGGCAATGAGCAGTTCTTC. Protein product: CASSLEGLGGRSGNEQFF.

This clone was seen just once. This sequence joins TRBV5-5 and TRBJ2-7; 11 bases map to TRBD2. V was clipped by 1 base and J by 5 bases; unmatched bases: 5. The CDR3 runs 15 residues. CDR1 is SGHKS, CDR2 YYEKEE, per germline (reference sequence). CDR3 sequence (DNA): TGTGCCAGCAGCTTGTTAGCGGGAGGGCACAACGAGCAGTACTTC. Its translation is CASSLLAGGHNEQYF.

The chain joins TRBV28 to TRBJ1-1; TRBD1 aligns across 7 bases. J lost 2 bases, V lost 7 bases, and 10 bases had no gene match. Germline CDR1 and CDR2: MDHEN and SYDVKM. The CDR3 is made up of 15 amino acids. This CDR3 is CASKIGTGENTEAFF. CDR3 in DNA: TGTGCCAGCAAAATTGGAACAGGGGAAAACACTGAAGCTTTCTTT.

This clone has a count of ten or more. The genes are TRBV19 and TRBJ1-2; D unclear. Trimming took 7 bases from V and 4 from J, leaving 13 bases between them. CDR1 LNHDA and CDR2 SQIVND come from the germline V gene (reference sequence). This CDR3 is 13 amino acids long. CDR3 in DNA: TGTGCCAGTATTCAAACCGCGTCCTATGGCTACACCTTC. Translation: CASIQTASYGYTF.

The chain carries TRBV18 and TRBJ1-1; 9 nucleotides align to TRBD1. CDR1 and CDR2 from the germline V gene are KGHSH and LQKENI. The length of the CDR3 is 16 residues. The V and J ends lost 5 bases and 10 bases, in that order; junction bases with no gene match: 17. The chain's CDR3 is CASSMPPGQGVVGAFF. As DNA, the CDR3 is TGTGCCAGCTCAATGCCTCCGGGACAGGGCGTCGTTGGAGCTTTCTTT.